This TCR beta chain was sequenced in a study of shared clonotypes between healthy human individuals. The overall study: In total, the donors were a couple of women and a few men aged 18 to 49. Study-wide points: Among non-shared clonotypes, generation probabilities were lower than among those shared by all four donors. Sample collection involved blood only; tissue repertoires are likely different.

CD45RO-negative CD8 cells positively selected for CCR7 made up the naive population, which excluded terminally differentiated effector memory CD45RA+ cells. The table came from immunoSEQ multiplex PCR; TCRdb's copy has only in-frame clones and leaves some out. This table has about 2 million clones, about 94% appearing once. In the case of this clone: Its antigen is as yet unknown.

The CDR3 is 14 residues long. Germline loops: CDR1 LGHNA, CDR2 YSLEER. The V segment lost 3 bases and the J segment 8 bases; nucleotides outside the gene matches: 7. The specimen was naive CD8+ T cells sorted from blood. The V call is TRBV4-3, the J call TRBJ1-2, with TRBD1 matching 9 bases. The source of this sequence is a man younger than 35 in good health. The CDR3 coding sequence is TGCGCCAGCAGCCACCCGGGACAGGGTTGGGGCTACACCTTC. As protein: CASSHPGQGWGYTF.